Many counts were recorded for the clone carrying this T cell receptor (beta chain). This sample is drawn from a study of low-dose radiotherapy and immunotherapy resistance in tumors. Time point specified: before trial treatment. The germline V gene has CDR1 SNHLY and CDR2 FYNNEI. Between the trimmed V and J ends, which lost 7 bases and 4 bases, there was a span of 14 bases. The CDR3 covers 14 residues. With TRAV- and TRBV-specific primers, first-strand cDNA was made, covering the alpha and beta chains. Both a constant-region primer and a V-primer adapter served to amplify TCRs across 20 PCR cycles. TCRdb used MiXCR to reprocess the reads, holding one entry per CDR3 protein. The sample lists approximately 90,000 distinct CDR3 sequences, over 15% occurring once.

This TCR was sampled from a male donor with prostate cancer. The chain couples TRBV2 to TRBJ1-5; D is undetermined. Sequenced material: PBMCs, taken before treatment. CDR3 in DNA: TGTGCCAGCACCCTAGTACCCAAAAATCAGCCCCAGCATTTT. Amino acid sequence: CASTLVPKNQPQHF.